What follows is one TCR beta chain and its context. Its antigen is currently unknown. CDR1 is SGHRS, CDR2 YFSETQ, per germline. The junction had 6 bases not matched to a gene; V was cut back by 5 bases and J by 3 bases. This CDR3 is 15 amino acids long. The data originate from a study of cytomegalovirus exposure and HLA in healthy donors. Across the whole study: Counted in an early data release were approximately 80 million unique TCRs from HLA-typed donors.

Study-wide results and limits: The listing of roughly 160 TCR beta chains classed them as cytomegalovirus-associated. Later work found that TCR association rates differed between HLA loci; DRB1 had the most and HLA-C the fewest.

With 60 Vbeta and 13 Jbeta primers, the PCR was carried out. Sequencing was performed with immunoSEQ multiplex PCR; in TCRdb, only in-frame clones are kept and a portion is missing. The sample records about 98,000 clones, 75% to 90% being singletons. Material: PBMCs. The rearrangement joins TRBV5-1 to TRBJ2-1, with 9 bases matching TRBD1. The receptor comes from a man aged 35 to 55 in good health and CMV-seronegative. The CDR3 sequence: CASRKGQGIYNEQFF. Written as DNA, the CDR3 is TGCGCCAGCAGGAAGGGACAGGGAATCTACAATGAGCAGTTCTTC.